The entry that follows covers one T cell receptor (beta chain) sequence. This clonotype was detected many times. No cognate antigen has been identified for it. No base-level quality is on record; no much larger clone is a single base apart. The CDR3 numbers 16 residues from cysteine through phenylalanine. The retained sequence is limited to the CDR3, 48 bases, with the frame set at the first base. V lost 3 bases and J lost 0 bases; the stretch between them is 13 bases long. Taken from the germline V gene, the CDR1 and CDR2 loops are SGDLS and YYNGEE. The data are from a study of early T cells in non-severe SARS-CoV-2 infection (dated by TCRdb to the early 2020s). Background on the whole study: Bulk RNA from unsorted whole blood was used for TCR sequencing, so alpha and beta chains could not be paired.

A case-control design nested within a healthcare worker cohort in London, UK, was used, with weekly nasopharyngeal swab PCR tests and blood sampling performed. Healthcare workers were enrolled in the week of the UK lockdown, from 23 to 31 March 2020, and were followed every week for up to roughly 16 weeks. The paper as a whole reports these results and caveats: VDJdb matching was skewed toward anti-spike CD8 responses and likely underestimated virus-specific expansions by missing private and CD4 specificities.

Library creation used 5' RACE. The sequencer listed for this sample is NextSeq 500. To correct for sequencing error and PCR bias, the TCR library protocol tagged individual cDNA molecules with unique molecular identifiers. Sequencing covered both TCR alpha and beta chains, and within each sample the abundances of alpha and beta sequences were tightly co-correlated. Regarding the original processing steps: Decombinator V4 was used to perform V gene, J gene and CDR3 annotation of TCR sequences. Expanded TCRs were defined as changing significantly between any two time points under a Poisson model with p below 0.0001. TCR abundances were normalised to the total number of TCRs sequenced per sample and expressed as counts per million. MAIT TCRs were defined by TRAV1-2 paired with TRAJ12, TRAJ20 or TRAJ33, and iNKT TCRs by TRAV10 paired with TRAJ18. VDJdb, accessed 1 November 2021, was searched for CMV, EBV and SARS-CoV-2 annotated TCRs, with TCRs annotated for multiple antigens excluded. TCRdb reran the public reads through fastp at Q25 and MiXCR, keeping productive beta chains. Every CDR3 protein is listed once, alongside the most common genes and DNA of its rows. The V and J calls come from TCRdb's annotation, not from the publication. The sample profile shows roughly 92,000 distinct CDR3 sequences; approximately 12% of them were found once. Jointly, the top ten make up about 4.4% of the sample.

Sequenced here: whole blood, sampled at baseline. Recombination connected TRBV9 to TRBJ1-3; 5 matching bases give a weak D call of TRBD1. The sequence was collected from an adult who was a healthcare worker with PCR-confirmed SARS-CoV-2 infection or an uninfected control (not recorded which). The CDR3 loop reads CASSGDGAPSGNTIYF. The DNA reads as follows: TGTGCCAGCAGCGGGGACGGGGCTCCCTCTGGAAACACCATATATTTT.